The 24 T cell receptor beta chains in this list originate from one sample, sequenced in a study of brain T cells in children with intractable seizures. Generated by immunoSEQ multiplex PCR, the TCRdb table keeps only in-frame clones and is missing some. The sample contains 110,000 or so clones, 85% to 95% of which appear only once. The sequencing here drew on peripheral blood, taken at surgery. The receptors were gathered from a boy less than two years old with hemimegalencephaly and intractable seizures.

The genes are TRBV29-1 and TRBJ1-2; D possibly corresponds to TRBD1 (5 bases). This CDR3 region has 11 residues. Germline-derived CDR1 and CDR2 are SQVTM and ANQGSEA. The ends were cut back, 3 bases at V and 8 bases at J, with 10 bases in the middle. The CDR3 region has the DNA TGCAGCGTTGATCCGGGGGAAGGCTACACCTTC. It codes for CSVDPGEGYTF.

This clone was seen once. The chain is built from TRBV6-5 and TRBJ2-7, with D perhaps TRBD1 (5 bases). Germline loops: CDR1 MNHEY, CDR2 SVGAGI. Trimming took off 4 bases at V and 3 bases at J, with 13 bases between the two ends. There are 14 residues in the CDR3. Here the CDR3 DNA reads TGTGCCAGCAGTTTCTTTGGGGCCCGCTACGAGCAGTACTTC. It codes for CASSFFGARYEQYF.

The chain uses TRBV7-2 and TRBJ1-5; D is uncertain. CDR3 length: 12 residues. Germline V CDR1 and CDR2: SGHTA, FQGNSA. Trimming removed 5 bases at V and 6 bases at J, with 8 bases between. CDR3 sequence: CASSHPFQPQHF. The CDR3 DNA reads TGTGCCAGCAGCCACCCTTTTCAGCCCCAGCATTTT.

This clone has a handful of counts. The chain links TRBV28 to TRBJ1-5; TRBD1 matches at 7 bases. This CDR3 contains 15 residues. Unmatched junction bases numbered 7, after V lost 6 bases and J lost 2 bases. CDR1 MDHEN and CDR2 SYDVKM come from the germline V gene. The CDR3 DNA reads as TGTGCCAGCAGGTACCCGGGGACAGGCAATCAGCCCCAGCATTTT. This sequence encodes CASRYPGTGNQPQHF.

J is TRBJ2-1 and V is TRBV12-3 or TRBV12-4; perhaps D is TRBD1 or TRBD2 (5 bases each). This CDR3 region has 12 residues. V was cut by 6 bases and J by 10 bases, with 13 bases left in between. The CDR3 loop is CASRGPDGEQFF. DNA of the CDR3: TGTGCCAGCAGGGGACCAGACGGCGAGCAGTTCTTC.

V usage is TRBV11-2 and J usage is TRBJ2-7; 8 bases align to TRBD2. The CDR3 sequence is 17 residues long. CDR1 SGHAT and CDR2 FQNNGV come from the germline V gene. V was clipped by 1 base and J by 5 bases; unmatched bases: 13. This CDR3 is CASSLGVGTRTLHEQYF. The CDR3 bases are TGTGCCAGCAGCTTAGGGGTAGGGACTAGGACTCTGCACGAGCAGTACTTC.

V usage is TRBV18 and J usage is TRBJ1-5; 9 nucleotides align to TRBD1. CDR1 and CDR2 (germline): KGHSH, LQKENI. The CDR3 loop spans 16 amino acids. The junction had 8 bases not matched to a gene; V was cut back by 6 bases and J by 2 bases. The CDR3 DNA is TGTGCCAGCTCGACGAAGACAGGGGGGGGCAATCAGCCCCAGCATTTT. Translating it yields CASSTKTGGGNQPQHF.

The chain links TRBV27 to TRBJ2-7; TRBD2 is a possible D gene (5 bases). The germline V gene has CDR1 MNHEY and CDR2 SMNVEV (reference sequence). The V end lost 6 bases, the J end lost 2 bases, and 14 bases lay between the germline ends. There are 14 residues in the CDR3. The CDR3 region is CASSRAEPPYEQYF. The CDR3 nucleotides are TGTGCCAGCAGCCGAGCGGAGCCCCCCTACGAGCAGTACTTC.

This clone was detected once. The chain recombines TRBV28 with TRBJ1-1; no definite D call. The germline V gene has CDR1 MDHEN and CDR2 SYDVKM. Deletions cut 5 bases from V and 10 bases from J, with 23 bases between. The CDR3 has 15 amino acids. The CDR3 DNA follows: TGTGCCAGCAGTACCCGGGAAAAAAATGACCGGGGAGCTTTCTTT. Protein product: CASSTREKNDRGAFF.

The rearrangement uses TRBV6-5 and TRBJ2-2; D possibly matches TRBD1 or TRBD2 (6 bases each). Germline-derived CDR1 and CDR2 are MNHEY and SVGAGI. Trimming stripped 8 bases from V and 4 bases from J, with 14 bases between. This CDR3 is 14 amino acids long. The CDR3 is CASFGGGSTGELFF. CDR3 coding DNA: TGTGCCAGCTTCGGAGGGGGAAGCACCGGGGAGCTGTTTTTT.

The CDR3 DNA is TGTGCCAGCAGCCCCGTCCCCTCGTATCCAGATACGCAGTATTTT. Translated: CASSPVPSYPDTQYF. V usage is TRBV28 and J usage is TRBJ2-3; D gene uncertain. Germline V CDR1 and CDR2: MDHEN, SYDVKM. The CDR3 totals 15 residues. The V gene lost 6 bases and the J gene lost 4 bases, with 17 bases spanning the gap.

The rearrangement links TRBV28 to TRBJ2-7; D is possibly TRBD1 (5 bases). The V and J ends lost 3 bases and 3 bases respectively, with 9 bases between them. Germline V lookup: CDR1 MDHEN, CDR2 SYDVKM. The CDR3 extends over 13 amino acids. The CDR3 loop reads CASSFPGHYEQYF. The CDR3 DNA reads TGTGCCAGCAGTTTCCCTGGACACTACGAGCAGTACTTC.

This chain connects TRBV14 to TRBJ2-7; TRBD1 aligns across 9 bases. J was trimmed by 6 bases and V by 2 bases; bases with no gene match: 11. Germline V gene data show CDR1 as SGHDN and CDR2 as FVKESK. This CDR3 is built from 16 residues. The CDR3 spells CASSQKSGQGSGEQYF. The CDR3 nucleotides are TGTGCCAGCAGCCAAAAATCGGGACAGGGATCGGGCGAGCAGTACTTC. Full variable domain (missing parts from reference TRBV14 and TRBJ2-7): EAGVTQFPSHSVIEKGQTVTLRCDPISGHDNLYWYRRVMGKEIKFLLHFVKESKQDESGMPNNRFLAERTGGTYSTLKVQPAELEDSGVYFCASSQKSGQGSGEQYFGPGTRLTVT.

J is TRBJ2-7 and V is TRBV27; D possibly corresponds to TRBD2 (6 bases). The germline V and J ends were trimmed by 3 bases and 1 base, with 10 bases remaining between them. The CDR3 sequence is 14 residues long. Germline CDR1 reads MNHEY; CDR2 reads SMNVEV (reference sequence). CDR3 in amino acids: CASSFNGGSYEQYF. The CDR3 region has the DNA TGTGCCAGCAGTTTCAACGGAGGGTCCTACGAGCAGTACTTC.

This chain uses TRBV27 with TRBJ2-1; D gene unclear. The CDR3 length is 16 residues. Per the germline V gene, CDR1 is MNHEY and CDR2 is SMNVEV (reference sequence). The V and J ends lost 2 bases and 0 bases respectively, with 11 bases between them. The CDR3: CASSLVRHSSYNEQFF. CDR3 nucleotides: TGTGCCAGCAGTTTAGTCCGGCATAGCTCCTACAATGAGCAGTTCTTC.

This clone occurred once. This sequence joins TRBV18 and TRBJ2-6, with 7 bases matching TRBD2. Germline V gives CDR1 KGHSH, CDR2 LQKENI. This CDR3 has 16 amino acids. Germline trimming cut 2 bases from V and 3 bases from J; bases unmatched to any gene: 4. CDR3 coding DNA: TGTGCCAGCTCACCAGGAGCGGGAAATGGGGCCAACGTCCTGACTTTC. This encodes CASSPGAGNGANVLTF.

The V gene is TRBV9, the J gene TRBJ2-2; D gene unclear. Deletions cut 4 bases from V and 4 bases from J, with 11 bases between. The CDR3 is made up of 14 amino acids. CDR1 is SGDLS, CDR2 YYNGEE, per germline. The CDR3 region is CASSSSIFTGELFF. The DNA of the CDR3 is TGTGCCAGCAGCTCCTCCATATTCACCGGGGAGCTGTTTTTT.

The chain recombines TRBV6-2 or TRBV6-3 with TRBJ2-7; D is uncertain. Germline values: CDR1 MNHEY, CDR2 SVGEGT. The CDR3 covers 14 residues. V was trimmed by 2 bases and J by 0 bases, leaving 8 bases between them. Here the CDR3 reads CASSYIESSYEQYF. CDR3 nucleotides: TGTGCCAGCAGTTACATCGAGAGCTCCTACGAGCAGTACTTC.

This clone has just one count. The chain recombines TRBV28 with TRBJ2-3; a possible D gene is TRBD2 (6 bases). The CDR3 contains 15 residues. CDR1 and CDR2 (germline): MDHEN, SYDVKM. V gave up 3 bases and J gave up 1 base, with 11 bases separating them. The CDR3 loop reads CASSFRRAGTDTQYF. Written as DNA, the CDR3 is TGTGCCAGCAGTTTTAGGAGGGCCGGCACAGATACGCAGTATTTT.

The V gene is TRBV5-1, the J gene TRBJ2-3; 15 bases agree with TRBD2. The CDR3 runs 15 residues. CDR1 is SGHRS, CDR2 YFSETQ, per germline. V was clipped by 0 bases and J by 8 bases; unmatched bases: 1. For the CDR3, the DNA is TGCGCCAGCAGCTTGGCGGGACTAGCGGGAGGTACGCAGTATTTT. This sequence encodes CASSLAGLAGGTQYF.

This rearrangement joins TRBV5-1 to TRBJ2-7; TRBD1 aligns across 10 bases. There are 13 residues in the CDR3. V shed 3 bases and J 7 bases; nucleotides not matched to a gene: 4. The germline CDR1 and CDR2 sequences are SGHRS and YFSETQ. This CDR3 reads CASSWTGGGEQYF. For the CDR3, the DNA is TGCGCCAGCAGCTGGACAGGGGGTGGGGAGCAGTACTTC.

This sequence joins TRBV14 and TRBJ2-7; the D gene is possibly TRBD2 (5 bases). The CDR3 has 13 residues. V gave up 8 bases and J gave up 1 base, with 12 bases separating them. Germline values: CDR1 SGHDN, CDR2 FVKESK. The CDR3: CASRARGSYEQYF. Written as DNA, the CDR3 is TGTGCCAGCCGGGCACGAGGGTCCTACGAGCAGTACTTC.

The V and J genes are TRBV7-2 and TRBJ2-3; TRBD2 matches 9 bases. The V and J ends lost 5 bases and 8 bases, in that order; junction bases with no gene match: 5. CDR1 and CDR2 (germline): SGHTA, FQGNSA. The CDR3 is made up of 13 amino acids. The CDR3 sequence is CASSRPGLATQYF. As DNA, the CDR3 is TGTGCCAGCAGCCGGCCGGGACTAGCTACGCAGTATTTT.

The chain recombines TRBV19 with TRBJ2-1, with 10 bases lining up with TRBD2. Trimming cost V 5 bases and J 1 base; bases outside gene matches: 2. Germline CDR1 reads LNHDA; CDR2 reads SQIVND (reference sequence). This CDR3 spans 15 amino acids. The CDR3 DNA sequence: TGTGCCAGTAGTCCACTAGCGGGGTCCTACAATGAGCAGTTCTTC. This sequence encodes CASSPLAGSYNEQFF.